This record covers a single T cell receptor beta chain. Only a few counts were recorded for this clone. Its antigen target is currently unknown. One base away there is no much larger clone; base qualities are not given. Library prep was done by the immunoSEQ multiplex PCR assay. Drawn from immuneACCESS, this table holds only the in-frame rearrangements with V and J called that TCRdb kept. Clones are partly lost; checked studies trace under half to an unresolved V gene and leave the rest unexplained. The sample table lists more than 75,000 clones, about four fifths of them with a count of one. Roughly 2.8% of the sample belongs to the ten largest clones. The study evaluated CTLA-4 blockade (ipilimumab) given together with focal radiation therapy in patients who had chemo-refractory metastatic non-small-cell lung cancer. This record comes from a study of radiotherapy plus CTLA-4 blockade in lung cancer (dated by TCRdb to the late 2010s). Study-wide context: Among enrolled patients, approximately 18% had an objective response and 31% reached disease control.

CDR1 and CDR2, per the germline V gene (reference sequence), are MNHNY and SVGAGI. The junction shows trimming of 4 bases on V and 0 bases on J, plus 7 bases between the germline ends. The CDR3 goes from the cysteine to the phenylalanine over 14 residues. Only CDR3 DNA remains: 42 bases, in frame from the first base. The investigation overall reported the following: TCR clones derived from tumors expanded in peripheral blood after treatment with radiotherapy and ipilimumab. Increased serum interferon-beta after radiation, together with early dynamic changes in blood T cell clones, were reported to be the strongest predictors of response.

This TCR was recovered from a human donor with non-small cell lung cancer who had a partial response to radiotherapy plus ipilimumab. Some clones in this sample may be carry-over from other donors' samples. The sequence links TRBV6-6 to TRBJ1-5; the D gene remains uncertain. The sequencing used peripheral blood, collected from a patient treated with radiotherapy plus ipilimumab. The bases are TGTGCCAGCAGTTTGGGAGATAGCAATCAGCCCCAGCATTTT. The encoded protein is CASSLGDSNQPQHF.